The next 21 T cell receptor beta chains were all read from a single sample in a study of shared clonotypes between healthy human individuals. Sequencing was performed with immunoSEQ multiplex PCR; in TCRdb, only in-frame clones are kept and a portion is missing. The sample records about 1,500,000 clones, about 96% being singletons. Material: naive CD4+ T cells sorted from blood. This sample's subset: CD45RA+ positively selected. Every receptor here comes from a man aged 25 to 40 in good health.

V is TRBV7-3 and J is TRBJ2-2; no definite D call. Germline V gene data show CDR1 as SGHTA and CDR2 as FQGTGA. This CDR3 has 15 residues. V gave up 3 bases and J gave up 1 base, with 9 bases separating them. In DNA, the CDR3 is TGTGCCAGCAGCTTCTCGGCAGGGAACACCGGGGAGCTGTTTTTT. It translates to CASSFSAGNTGELFF.

This CDR3 is CATRRETQYF. The CDR3 nucleotides are TGTGCCACCCGGAGGGAAACGCAGTATTTT. This chain connects TRBV28 to TRBJ2-3, with D tentatively TRBD2 (6 bases). The V end was cut by 10 bases, the J end by 9 bases, with 11 bases between. The CDR3 extends over 10 amino acids. The germline V gene encodes CDR1 MDHEN and CDR2 SYDVKM. The full variable domain, with the rest looked up from reference TRBV28 and TRBJ2-3, is DVKVTQSSRYLVKRTGEKVFLECVQDMDHENMFWYRQDPGLGLRLIYFSYDVKMKEKGDIPEGYSVSREKKERFSLILESASTNQTSMYLCATRRETQYFGPGTRLTVL.

This chain uses TRBV6-1 with TRBJ1-4, with 9 positions matching TRBD1. This CDR3 is 14 amino acids long. After removal of 5 bases from V and 8 bases from J, the junction contained 6 bases not matched to a gene. Germline loops: CDR1 MNHNS, CDR2 SASEGT. The CDR3 sequence is CASSLDRGNEKLFF. The CDR3 DNA reads as TGTGCCAGCAGTCTCGACAGGGGGAACGAAAAACTGTTTTTT.

J is TRBJ2-1 and V is TRBV19; 7 bases agree with TRBD2. The CDR3 covers 15 residues. Germline lookup yields CDR1 LNHDA and CDR2 SQIVND (reference sequence). Trimming at V came to 3 bases and at J to 3 bases, leaving 5 bases not matched to a gene. CDR3 DNA sequence: TGTGCCAGTAGTATCGGCCAGCGGGGCTACAATGAGCAGTTCTTC. Protein: CASSIGQRGYNEQFF.

V gene TRBV2 combines with J gene TRBJ2-2; TRBD1 matches 8 bases. V was clipped by 1 base and J by 4 bases; unmatched bases: 2. CDR1 SNHLY and CDR2 FYNNEI come from the germline V gene. This CDR3 has 15 residues. The CDR3: CASSEGQGSTGELFF. In DNA, the CDR3 is TGTGCCAGCAGTGAAGGACAGGGGAGCACCGGGGAGCTGTTTTTT.

This chain links TRBV4-3 with TRBJ2-1; unclear D gene. V shed 1 base and J shed 5 bases, with 9 bases lying between them. This CDR3 comprises 14 residues. Germline V gene data show CDR1 as LGHNA and CDR2 as YSLEER. CDR3 nucleotides: TGCGCCAGCAGCCAAGTGGGCCAGCACAATGAGCAGTTCTTC. Translated: CASSQVGQHNEQFF.

The chain combines TRBV4-3 with TRBJ1-4, with D possibly being TRBD1 (6 bases). This CDR3 spans 13 amino acids. V lost 1 base, J lost 7 bases, and 7 bases lay in between. From germline, CDR1 is LGHNA and CDR2 YSLEER. This chain's CDR3 is CASSQGQAEKLFF. The DNA of the CDR3 is TGCGCCAGCAGCCAAGGACAGGCTGAAAAACTGTTTTTT.

This clone is a singleton in its sample. The chain uses TRBV6-6 and TRBJ1-5; 7 nucleotides line up with TRBD1. The CDR3 consists of 15 residues. Germline lookup yields CDR1 MNHNY and CDR2 SVGAGI (reference sequence). V was clipped by 1 base and J by 11 bases; unmatched bases: 11. CDR3 protein: CASSYFVQGGKSQHF. The CDR3 DNA is TGTGCCAGCAGTTACTTTGTGCAGGGGGGGAAGTCCCAGCATTTT.

The chain combines TRBV6-5 with TRBJ1-1, with 9 positions matching TRBD1. Germline CDR1 and CDR2: MNHEY and SVGAGI. This CDR3 has 13 amino acids. The trim removed 8 bases at V and 7 bases at J, leaving 8 bases unmatched. CDR3 DNA: TGTGCCAGCCGGGACAGGGTCGACCTTGAAGCTTTCTTT. Translated: CASRDRVDLEAFF.

The gene calls are TRBV15 and TRBJ2-7; 8 positions agree with TRBD2. CDR1 and CDR2 from the germline V gene are LNHNV and YYDKDF (reference sequence). V trimming: 1 base; J trimming: 3 bases; junction bases outside the gene matches: 2. The CDR3 spans 14 residues. The CDR3 sequence: CATSRGGRNYEQYF. CDR3 nucleotide sequence: TGTGCCACCAGCAGAGGCGGGAGGAACTACGAGCAGTACTTC.

V usage is TRBV27 and J usage is TRBJ1-1; TRBD1 matches at 9 bases. The CDR3 runs 13 residues. The J segment lost 10 bases and the V segment lost 2 bases, leaving 5 bases of the junction unmatched. CDR1 is MNHEY and CDR2 is SMNVEV in the germline V gene (reference sequence). The DNA for the CDR3 is TGTGCCAGCAGTTTACGGGACAGGGTCTCAGCTTTCTTT. It is translated as CASSLRDRVSAFF.

The rearrangement joins TRBV12-5 to TRBJ2-7, with D unresolved. Germline V CDR1 and CDR2: LGHNT, FRNRAP. The CDR3 spans 13 residues. V lost 5 bases, J lost 2 bases, and 10 bases lay in between. The CDR3 spells CASGQTGTYEQYF. Written as DNA, the CDR3 is TGTGCTAGTGGTCAGACTGGAACCTACGAGCAGTACTTC.

The genes are TRBV6-4 and TRBJ2-7; TRBD1 aligns across 8 bases. Germline V gene lookup returns CDR1 MRHNA and CDR2 SNTAGT. This CDR3 region has 16 residues. V lost 4 bases and J lost 2; bases outside the gene matches: 10. CDR3 sequence reads: CASSVYPTGGTYEQYF. The CDR3 DNA reads TGTGCCAGCAGTGTTTACCCTACAGGGGGGACCTACGAGCAGTACTTC.

The rearrangement uses TRBV4-1 and TRBJ1-3, with a weak D call TRBD1 (6 bases). Between the trimmed V and J ends, which lost 4 bases and 4 bases, there was a span of 26 bases. The germline CDR1 and CDR2 sequences are MGHRA and YSYEKL. This CDR3 has 19 amino acids. DNA of the CDR3: TGCGCCAGCAGCCCACATCCGAAGACAGGAGACCGCTCAGGAAACACCATATATTTT. Translation: CASSPHPKTGDRSGNTIYF.

The chain uses TRBV10-3 and TRBJ2-2; perhaps D is TRBD1 or TRBD2 (5 bases each). V lost 6 bases and J 0 bases, leaving 8 bases between the germline ends. The CDR3 has 14 amino acids. Germline CDR1 is ENHRY and CDR2 is SYGVKD. The CDR3 spells CAIRGDANTGELFF. CDR3 nucleotides: TGTGCCATCAGAGGGGACGCGAACACCGGGGAGCTGTTTTTT.

This CDR3 is CASTTVEEGVSYEQYF. CDR3 sequence (DNA): TGTGCCAGCACCACAGTCGAGGAAGGGGTTTCCTACGAGCAGTACTTC. The V and J genes are TRBV28 and TRBJ2-7; possibly TRBD1 for D (5 bases). In germline, CDR1 is MDHEN, CDR2 SYDVKM. Trimming left V 7 bases short and J 1 base short, with 20 bases between. The length of the CDR3 is 16 residues.

The chain uses TRBV9 and TRBJ2-1, with D perhaps matching TRBD1 (6 bases). The germline CDR1 and CDR2 sequences are SGDLS and YYNGEE. The CDR3 consists of 17 residues. The ends were cut back, 4 bases at V and 0 bases at J, with 17 bases in the middle. In DNA form, the CDR3 reads TGTGCCAGCAGCTTACTTGGACAGCTGACCTCCTACAATGAGCAGTTCTTC. Protein product: CASSLLGQLTSYNEQFF.

The CDR3 sequence is CASRAQGYGYGYTF. In nucleotides, the CDR3 is TGTGCCAGCAGGGCCCAGGGGTACGGCTATGGCTACACCTTC. The chain uses TRBV25-1 and TRBJ1-2, with a tentative D call TRBD1 (6 bases). Trimming cost V 6 bases and J 4 bases, with 15 bases left between them. Germline CDR1 is MGHDK and CDR2 is SYGVNS. This CDR3 contains 14 residues.

The genes are TRBV5-4 and TRBJ1-1; D not certain. Germline CDR1 reads SGHNT; CDR2 reads YYREEE (reference sequence). CDR3 length: 14 residues. Trimming pared 3 bases from V and 3 bases from J, leaving 12 bases between. DNA of the CDR3: TGTGCCAGCAGCTACCCACAGAGGGACACTGAAGCTTTCTTT. Protein sequence: CASSYPQRDTEAFF.

This chain connects TRBV9 to TRBJ2-3; 7 bases line up with TRBD1. Germline CDR1 and CDR2: SGDLS and YYNGEE. This CDR3 has 14 residues. V was clipped by 1 base and J by 4 bases; unmatched bases: 3. For the CDR3, the DNA is TGTGCCAGCAGCGTAACGACAGGGCCAGATACGCAGTATTTT. It yields the protein CASSVTTGPDTQYF.

This clone has only one observation. The J gene is TRBJ2-1, the V gene TRBV28, with a possible D match to TRBD2 (6 bases). Germline values: CDR1 MDHEN, CDR2 SYDVKM. This CDR3 region has 14 residues. V lost 2 bases to trimming and J lost 8 bases, with 13 bases between them. The CDR3 spells CASSLGGSGHEQFF. The CDR3 DNA sequence: TGTGCCAGCAGTTTAGGAGGGTCTGGTCATGAGCAGTTCTTC.